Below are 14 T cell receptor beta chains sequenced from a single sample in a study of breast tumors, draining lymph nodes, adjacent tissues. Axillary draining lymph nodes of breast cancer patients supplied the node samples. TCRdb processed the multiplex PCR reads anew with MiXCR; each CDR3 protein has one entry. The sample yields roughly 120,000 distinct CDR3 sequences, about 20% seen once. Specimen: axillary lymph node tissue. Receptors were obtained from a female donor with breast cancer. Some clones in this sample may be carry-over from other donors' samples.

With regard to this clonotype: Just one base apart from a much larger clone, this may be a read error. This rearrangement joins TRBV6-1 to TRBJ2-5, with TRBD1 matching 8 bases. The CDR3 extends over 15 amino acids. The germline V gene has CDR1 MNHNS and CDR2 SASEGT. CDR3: CASETGDRIQGTQYF. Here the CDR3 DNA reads TGTGCCAGCGAGACAGGGGACCGAATCCAAGGGACCCAGTACTTC.

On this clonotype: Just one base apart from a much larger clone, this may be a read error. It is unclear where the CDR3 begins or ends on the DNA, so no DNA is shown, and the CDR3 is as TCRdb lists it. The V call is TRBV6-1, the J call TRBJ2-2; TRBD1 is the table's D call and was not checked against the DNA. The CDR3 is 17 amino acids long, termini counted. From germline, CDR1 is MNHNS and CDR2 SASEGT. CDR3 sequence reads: CASSAHFGPGGTGELFF.

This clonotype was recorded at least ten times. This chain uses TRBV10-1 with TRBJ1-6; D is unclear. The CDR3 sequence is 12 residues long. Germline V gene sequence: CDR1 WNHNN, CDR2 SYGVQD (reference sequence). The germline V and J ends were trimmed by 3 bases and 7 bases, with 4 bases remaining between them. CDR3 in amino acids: CASSDPNSPLHF. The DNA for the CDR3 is TGCGCCAGCAGTGATCCGAATTCACCCCTCCACTTT.

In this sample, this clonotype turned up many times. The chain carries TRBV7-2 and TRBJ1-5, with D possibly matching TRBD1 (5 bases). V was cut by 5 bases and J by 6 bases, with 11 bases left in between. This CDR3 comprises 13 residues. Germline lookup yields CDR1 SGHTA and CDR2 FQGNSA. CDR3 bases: TGTGCCAGCAGCCTATGGGACCTTCAGCCCCAGCATTTT. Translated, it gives CASSLWDLQPQHF.

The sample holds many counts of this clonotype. In nucleotides, the CDR3 is TGTGCCAGCAGCACGGGGACAGGGTTTCAGAACGAGCAGTACTTC. Its translation is CASSTGTGFQNEQYF. The chain carries TRBV7-2 and TRBJ2-7; 9 nucleotides align to TRBD1. The ends lost 5 bases at V and 5 bases at J; junction bases unmatched: 10. CDR1 is SGHTA, CDR2 FQGNSA, per germline. This CDR3 comprises 15 residues. Together with reference TRBV7-2 and TRBJ2-7, the CDR3 gives the full variable domain: GAGVSQSPSNKVTEKGKDVELRCDPISGHTALYWYRQSLGQGLEFLIYFQGNSAPDKSGLPSDRFSAERTGGSVSTLTIQRTQQEDSAVYLCASSTGTGFQNEQYFGPGTRLTVT.

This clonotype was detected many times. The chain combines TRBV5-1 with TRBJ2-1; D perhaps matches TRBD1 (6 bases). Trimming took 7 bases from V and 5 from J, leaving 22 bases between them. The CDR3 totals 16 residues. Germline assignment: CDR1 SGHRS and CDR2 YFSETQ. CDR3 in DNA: TGCGCCAGCTCCCCCTCCGGGACACATTTCGACAATGAGCAGTTCTTC. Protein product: CASSPSGTHFDNEQFF.

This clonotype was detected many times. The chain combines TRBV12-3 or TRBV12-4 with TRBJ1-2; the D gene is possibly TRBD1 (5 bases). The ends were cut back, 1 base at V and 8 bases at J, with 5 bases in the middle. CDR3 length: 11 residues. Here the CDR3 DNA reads TGTGCCAGCAGTTTAGGGGGCGGCTACACCTTC. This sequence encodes CASSLGGGYTF.

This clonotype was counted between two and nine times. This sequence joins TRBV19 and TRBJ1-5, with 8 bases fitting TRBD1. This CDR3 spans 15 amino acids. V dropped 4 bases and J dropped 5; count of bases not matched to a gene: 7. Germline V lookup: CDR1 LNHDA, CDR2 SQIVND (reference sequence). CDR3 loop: CASSRGQGRDQPQHF. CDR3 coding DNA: TGTGCCAGTAGTAGAGGACAGGGTAGGGATCAGCCCCAGCATTTT.

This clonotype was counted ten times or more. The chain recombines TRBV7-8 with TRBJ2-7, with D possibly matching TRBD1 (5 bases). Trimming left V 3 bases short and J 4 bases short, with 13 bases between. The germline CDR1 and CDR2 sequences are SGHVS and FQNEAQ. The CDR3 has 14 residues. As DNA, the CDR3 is TGTGCCAGCAGCTTCAGGGAAGGTCATTACGAGCAGTACTTC. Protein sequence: CASSFREGHYEQYF.

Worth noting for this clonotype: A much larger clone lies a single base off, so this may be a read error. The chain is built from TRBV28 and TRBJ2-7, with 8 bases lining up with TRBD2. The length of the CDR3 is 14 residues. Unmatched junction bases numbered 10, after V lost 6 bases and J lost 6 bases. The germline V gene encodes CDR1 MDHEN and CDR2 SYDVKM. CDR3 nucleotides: TGTGCCAGCAGGAAGCTAGCGGGCGCAGGCGAGCAGTACTTC. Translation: CASRKLAGAGEQYF.

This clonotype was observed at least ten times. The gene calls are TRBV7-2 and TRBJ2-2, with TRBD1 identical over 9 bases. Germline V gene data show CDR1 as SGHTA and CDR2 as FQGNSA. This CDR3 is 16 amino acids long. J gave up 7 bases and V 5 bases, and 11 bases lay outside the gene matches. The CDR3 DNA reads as TGTGCCAGCAGCGCCTACAGGGGGCCGGGAGGCGGGGAGCTGTTTTTT. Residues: CASSAYRGPGGGELFF.

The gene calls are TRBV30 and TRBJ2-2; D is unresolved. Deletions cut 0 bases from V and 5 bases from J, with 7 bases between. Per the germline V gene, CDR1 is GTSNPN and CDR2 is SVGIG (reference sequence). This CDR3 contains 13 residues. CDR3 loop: CAWSVKGTGELFF. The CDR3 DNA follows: TGTGCCTGGAGTGTAAAAGGAACCGGGGAGCTGTTTTTT.

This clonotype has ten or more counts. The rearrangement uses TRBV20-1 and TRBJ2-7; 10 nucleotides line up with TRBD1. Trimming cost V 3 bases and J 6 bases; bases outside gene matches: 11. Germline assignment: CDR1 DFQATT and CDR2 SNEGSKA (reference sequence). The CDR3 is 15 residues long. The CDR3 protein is CSARDRDRGNGEQYF. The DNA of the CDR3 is TGCAGTGCTAGGGACCGGGACAGGGGTAACGGCGAGCAGTACTTC.

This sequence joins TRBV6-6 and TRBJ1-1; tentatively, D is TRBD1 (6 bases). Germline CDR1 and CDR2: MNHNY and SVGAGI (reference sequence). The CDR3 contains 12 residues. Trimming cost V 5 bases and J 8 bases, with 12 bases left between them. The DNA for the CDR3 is TGTGCCAGCAGTCGGGGGGCAGGCGAAGCTTTCTTT. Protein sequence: CASSRGAGEAFF.